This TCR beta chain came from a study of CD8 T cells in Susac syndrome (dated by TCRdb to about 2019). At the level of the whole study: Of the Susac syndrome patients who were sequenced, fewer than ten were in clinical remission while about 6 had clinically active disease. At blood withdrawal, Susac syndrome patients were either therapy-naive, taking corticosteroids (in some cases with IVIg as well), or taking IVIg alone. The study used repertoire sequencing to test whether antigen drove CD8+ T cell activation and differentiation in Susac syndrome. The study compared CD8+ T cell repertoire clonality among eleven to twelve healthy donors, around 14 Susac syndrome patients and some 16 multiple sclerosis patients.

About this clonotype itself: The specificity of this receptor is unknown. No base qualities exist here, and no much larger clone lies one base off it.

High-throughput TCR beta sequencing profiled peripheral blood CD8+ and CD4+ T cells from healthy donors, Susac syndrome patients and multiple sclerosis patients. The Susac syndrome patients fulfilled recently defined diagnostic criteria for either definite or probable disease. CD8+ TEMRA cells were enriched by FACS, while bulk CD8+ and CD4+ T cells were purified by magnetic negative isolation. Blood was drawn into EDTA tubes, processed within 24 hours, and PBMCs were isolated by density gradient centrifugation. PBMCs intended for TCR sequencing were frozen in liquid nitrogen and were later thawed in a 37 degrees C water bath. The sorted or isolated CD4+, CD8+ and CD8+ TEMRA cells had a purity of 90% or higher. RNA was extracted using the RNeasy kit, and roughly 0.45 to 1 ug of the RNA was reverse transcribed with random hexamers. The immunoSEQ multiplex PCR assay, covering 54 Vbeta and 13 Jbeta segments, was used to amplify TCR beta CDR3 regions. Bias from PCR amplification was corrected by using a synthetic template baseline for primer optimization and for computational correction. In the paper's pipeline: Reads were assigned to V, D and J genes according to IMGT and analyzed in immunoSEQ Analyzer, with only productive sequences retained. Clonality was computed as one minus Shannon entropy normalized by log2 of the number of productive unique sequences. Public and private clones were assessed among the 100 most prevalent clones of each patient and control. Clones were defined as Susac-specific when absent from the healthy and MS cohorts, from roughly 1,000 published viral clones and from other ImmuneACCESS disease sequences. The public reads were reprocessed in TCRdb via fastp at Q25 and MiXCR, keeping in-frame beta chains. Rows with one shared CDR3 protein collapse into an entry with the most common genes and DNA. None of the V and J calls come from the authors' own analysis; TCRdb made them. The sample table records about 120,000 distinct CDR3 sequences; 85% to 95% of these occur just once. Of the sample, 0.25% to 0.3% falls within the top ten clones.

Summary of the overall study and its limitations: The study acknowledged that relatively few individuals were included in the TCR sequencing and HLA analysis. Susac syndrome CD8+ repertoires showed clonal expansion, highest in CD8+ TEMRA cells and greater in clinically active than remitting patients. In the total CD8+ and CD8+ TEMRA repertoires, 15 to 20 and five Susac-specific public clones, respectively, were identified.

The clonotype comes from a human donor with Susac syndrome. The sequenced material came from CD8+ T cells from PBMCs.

The CDR3 protein is CASSPELNTEAFF. DNA sequence: TGTGCCAGCAGCCCGGAATTGAACACTGAAGCTTTCTTT. The V gene is TRBV27 and the J gene is TRBJ1-1, with no confidently assigned D gene. According to the germline V gene (reference sequence), CDR1 reads MNHEY and CDR2 reads SMNVEV. A distance of 8 bases separates the germline ends of V and J, which lose 6 bases and 0 bases respectively. The CDR3 starts with the cysteine, ends with the phenylalanine, and has 13 residues. The DNA shown is the 39-base CDR3, in frame from base 1.